The 17 T cell receptor beta chains given below trace back to one sample, sequenced in a study of Graves' ophthalmopathy and Graves' hyperthyroidism. For repertoire sequencing, the TCR beta CDR3 regions were amplified from RNA transcripts. In the first round, RT-PCR was carried out with HTBI primers, and a multiplex PCR formed the second round. TCRdb processed the multiplex PCR reads anew with MiXCR; each CDR3 protein has one entry. The profile shows fewer than 20,000 distinct CDR3 sequences, around 46% of them singletons. Material for sequencing was peripheral blood. These receptors all stem from a woman aged 40 to 55 with stable Graves' hyperthyroidism.

Note on this clonotype: A much more abundant neighbour one base away suggests this may be a read error. The genes are TRBV5-6 and TRBJ2-5; D is unresolved. Trimming removed 4 bases from V and 5 bases from J, with 18 bases in between. This CDR3 is 15 amino acids long. Germline CDR1 is SGHDT and CDR2 is YYEEEE. The CDR3 nucleotides read TGTGCCAGCAGCCCCACCCCTATCCGCTCGGAGACCCAGTACTTC. Translation: CASSPTPIRSETQYF. The full variable domain, its missing parts supplied by reference TRBV5-6 and TRBJ2-5, is DAGVTQSPTHLIKTRGQQVTLRCSPKSGHDTVSWYQQALGQGPQFIFQYYEEEERQRGNFPDRFSGHQFPNYSSELNVNALLLGDSALYLCASSPTPIRSETQYFGPGTRLLVL.

The chain recombines TRBV2 with TRBJ1-4; 9 bases align to TRBD1. With V trimmed by 8 bases and J by 7 bases, 11 bases remained unmatched. CDR1 is SNHLY and CDR2 is FYNNEI in the germline V gene. The CDR3 spans 15 residues. CDR3 sequence (DNA): TGTGCCAGCTATTCCGGGACAGGGAGGACTGAAAAACTGTTTTTT. Protein sequence: CASYSGTGRTEKLFF. The full variable domain, completed using reference TRBV2 and TRBJ1-4, is EPEVTQTPSHQVTQMGQEVILRCVPISNHLYFYWYRQILGQKVEFLVSFYNNEISEKSEIFDDQFSVERPDGSNFTLKIRSTKLEDSAMYFCASYSGTGRTEKLFFGSGTQLSVL.

This clonotype was found many times. The chain links TRBV7-3 to TRBJ2-1, with 10 bases matching TRBD2. J was trimmed by 4 bases and V by 1 base; bases with no gene match: 1. The length of the CDR3 is 15 residues. CDR1 and CDR2 (germline): SGHTA, FQGTGA. The CDR3 DNA sequence: TGTGCCAGCAGCTTAAAGCGGGAGGGTTACAATGAGCAGTTCTTC. It encodes CASSLKREGYNEQFF.

This clonotype was counted ten times or more. This chain joins TRBV7-9 and TRBJ1-1; 8 nucleotides match TRBD1. The V segment lost 4 bases and the J segment 9 bases; nucleotides outside the gene matches: 7. The CDR3 loop spans 13 amino acids. Germline values: CDR1 SEHNR, CDR2 FQNEAQ (reference sequence). DNA of the CDR3: TGTGCCAGCAGCTCAGAACAGGGGGGGAAAGCTTTCTTT. This gives the protein CASSSEQGGKAFF.

The chain is built from TRBV7-2 and TRBJ1-6; D is unclear. Germline loops: CDR1 SGHTA, CDR2 FQGNSA. There are 13 residues in the CDR3. Trimming removed 7 bases at V and 8 bases at J, with 12 bases between. CDR3 coding DNA: TGTGCCAGCATCCTAACCCGGGATTCACCCCTCCACTTT. Protein sequence: CASILTRDSPLHF. Looking up the rest from reference TRBV7-2 and TRBJ1-6 gives the full variable domain: GAGVSQSPSNKVTEKGKDVELRCDPISGHTALYWYRQSLGQGLEFLIYFQGNSAPDKSGLPSDRFSAERTGGSVSTLTIQRTQQEDSAVYLCASILTRDSPLHFGNGTRLTVT.

This clonotype is categorized as medium-sized. The chain uses TRBV24-1 and TRBJ2-7; weak D call: TRBD2 (6 bases). The V gene lost 9 bases and the J gene lost 6 bases, with 20 bases spanning the gap. CDR1 is KGHDR, CDR2 SFDVKD, per germline. The CDR3 spans 14 residues. As DNA, the CDR3 is TGTGCCACCTCGAACGGCAGGCGGGGATTCGAGCAGTACTTC. Encoded protein: CATSNGRRGFEQYF.

Sample share makes this clonotype medium-sized (0.01 to 0.1%). The rearrangement links TRBV20-1 to TRBJ2-7; D possibly corresponds to TRBD1 (6 bases). The V gene's germline CDR1 is DFQATT and CDR2 SNEGSKA (reference sequence). The V end lost 3 bases, the J end lost 4 bases, and 13 bases lay between the germline ends. The CDR3 spans 13 residues. CDR3 residues: CSAREQGRYEQYF. The DNA for the CDR3 is TGCAGTGCTAGGGAGCAGGGGCGGTACGAGCAGTACTTC.

This clonotype was seen repeatedly, ten times or more. This chain uses TRBV5-4 with TRBJ2-5, with 10 positions matching TRBD1. The CDR3 totals 14 residues. V dropped 4 bases and J dropped 5; count of bases not matched to a gene: 5. Germline CDR1 is SGHNT and CDR2 is YYREEE (reference sequence). The CDR3 region has the DNA TGTGCCAGCAGCGCCGACAGGGGGCGGGAGACCCAGTACTTC. Translating it yields CASSADRGRETQYF. Filled out from reference TRBV5-4 and TRBJ2-5, the complete variable domain reads ETGVTQSPTHLIKTRGQQVTLRCSSQSGHNTVSWYQQALGQGPQFIFQYYREEENGRGNFPPRFSGLQFPNYSSELNVNALELDDSALYLCASSADRGRETQYFGPGTRLLVL.

This clonotype was seen just once. Being one base from a much bigger clone, this may be a read error. This chain uses TRBV6-5 with TRBJ1-3; D unclear. This CDR3 has 11 amino acids. CDR1 is MNHEY and CDR2 is SVGAGI in the germline V gene. The CDR3 loop is CASGYGNTIYF. The CDR3 coding sequence is TGTGCCAGCGGTTACGGAAACACCATATATTTT.

This clonotype counts as medium-sized. The rearrangement joins TRBV2 to TRBJ1-3, with D uncertain. Trimming removed 2 bases from V and 5 bases from J, with 10 bases in between. The CDR3 runs to 14 residues. Per germline, CDR1 SNHLY and CDR2 FYNNEI. CDR3 protein: CASSEWGSRNTIYF. In DNA, the CDR3 is TGTGCCAGCAGTGAATGGGGTTCCCGAAACACCATATATTTT.

This clonotype has at least ten counts. The chain recombines TRBV20-1 with TRBJ1-5, with D perhaps TRBD1 (6 bases). The CDR3 covers 15 residues. The V gene's germline CDR1 is DFQATT and CDR2 SNEGSKA (reference sequence). Trimming removed 6 bases at V and 6 bases at J, with 21 bases between. CDR3 sequence reads: CSAPGLRGVGQPQHF. The DNA of the CDR3 is TGCAGTGCCCCGGGGTTGAGGGGGGTAGGTCAGCCCCAGCATTTT.

This clonotype was counted many times. The gene calls are TRBV2 and TRBJ2-2; 7 bases align to TRBD2. After removal of 5 bases from V and 0 bases from J, the junction contained 3 bases not matched to a gene. The CDR3 runs 15 residues. Germline values: CDR1 SNHLY, CDR2 FYNNEI. The CDR3 spells CASSRTRPNTGELFF. DNA of the CDR3: TGTGCCAGCAGTAGGACTAGACCGAACACCGGGGAGCTGTTTTTT.

V is TRBV28 and J is TRBJ2-1, with D tentatively TRBD2 (6 bases). Germline lookup yields CDR1 MDHEN and CDR2 SYDVKM. This CDR3 has 12 residues. CDR3 sequence reads: CASSGGCNEQFF. Here the CDR3 DNA reads TGTGCTAGTAGTGGGGGGTGCAATGAGCAGTTCTTC.

Regarding this clonotype: The CDR3 does not close with the conserved phenylalanine or tryptophan, likely indicating a read error. The chain carries TRBV9 and TRBJ1-6; D unclear. This CDR3 is built from 14 residues. Germline-derived CDR1 and CDR2 are SGDLS and YYNGEE. The CDR3 loop reads CASSVASYNSPLHL. The CDR3 region has the DNA TGTGCCAGCAGCGTAGCCAGTTATAATTCGCCCCTCCACCTT.

The chain joins TRBV5-1 to TRBJ1-2, with a tentative D call TRBD1 (5 bases). This CDR3 spans 15 amino acids. Germline CDR1 reads SGHRS; CDR2 reads YFSETQ. V lost 1 base to trimming and J lost 6 bases, with 16 bases between them. As DNA, the CDR3 is TGCGCCAGCAGCTTGAGTAGGGGCAGCACGAATGGCTACACCTTC. Translation: CASSLSRGSTNGYTF.

This rearrangement joins TRBV2 to TRBJ1-1; D ambiguous. The CDR3 has 13 amino acids. The germline CDR1 and CDR2 sequences are SNHLY and FYNNEI. Trimming shortened V by 7 bases and J by 5 bases, and 14 bases separated the two germline ends. CDR3: CASIPGMRTEAFF. CDR3 DNA sequence: TGTGCCAGCATCCCGGGGATGAGGACTGAAGCTTTCTTT.

This clonotype was recorded many times. The J gene is TRBJ2-3, the V gene TRBV9; D is unclear. The CDR3 loop spans 15 amino acids. Trimming removed 0 bases at V and 4 bases at J, with 12 bases between. Germline loops: CDR1 SGDLS, CDR2 YYNGEE. DNA of the CDR3: TGTGCCAGCAGCGTAGAGCCAGTTTGGTCAGATACGCAGTATTTT. Protein product: CASSVEPVWSDTQYF. The variable domain in full, with the rest retrieved from reference TRBV9 and TRBJ2-3, is DSGVTQTPKHLITATGQRVTLRCSPRSGDLSVYWYQQSLDQGLQFLIQYYNGEERAKGNILERFSAQQFPDLHSELNLSSLELGDSALYFCASSVEPVWSDTQYFGPGTRLTVL.